This T cell receptor beta chain was sequenced during a study of blood T cell repertoires in COVID-19. About the research overall: COVID-19 samples collected from the United States, Italy and Spain covered acute and convalescent phases.

In regard to this clone: The junction departs from the called germline gene at one end, perhaps through a read error.

CDR1 and CDR2 (germline): LGHDT, YNNKEL (reference sequence). This CDR3 has 14 amino acids. In the source study's methods: Quantification of nucleated cells was approximated via reference gene primer amplification. Profiling relied on immunoSEQ multiplex PCR, and the TCRdb table lists in-frame clones only, not all of them. V, J and clone size derive from that table, while D and trimming were established from the DNA sequence. The sample holds 200,000 to 250,000 clones, approximately 82% seen once. The sample was peripheral blood. The TCR sequence derives from a middle-aged man with active or convalescent COVID-19. The rearrangement uses TRBV3-1 (or the pseudogene TRBV3-2) and TRBJ1-2; weak D call: TRBD1 (6 bases). CDR3 in amino acids: CASTQGSGDSGYTF. In DNA form, the CDR3 reads TGTGCCAGCACCCAAGGGTCAGGGGATAGCGGCTACACCTTC.